Listed below are T cell receptor beta chains from one sample, sequenced in a study of shared clonotypes between healthy human individuals. Profiling relied on immunoSEQ multiplex PCR, and the TCRdb table lists in-frame clones only, not all of them. The repertoire holds hundreds of thousands of clones, with about 96% as singletons. Sample: naive CD8+ T cells sorted from blood. Source of these receptors: a woman aged 30 to 39 in good health. The CDR3 runs from the conserved cysteine through the conserved F or W. The order of the fields is V gene, D gene, J gene, clone size, CDR3 protein, CDR3 DNA. A D gene is named only where the DNA matches it firmly. Clone size is not always given. Where it is, it says once, few, many or a class for expanded clones.

V gene: TRBV5-4
D gene: .
J gene: TRBJ1-6
clone size: .
CDR3 protein: CASSWEGSPLHF
CDR3 DNA: TGTGCCAGCAGCTGGGAGGGCTCACCCCTCCACTTT

V gene: TRBV28
D gene: .
J gene: TRBJ1-2
clone size: .
CDR3 protein: CASSFRGGGYTF
CDR3 DNA: TGTGCCAGCAGTTTCCGGGGAGGCGGCTACACCTTC

V gene: TRBV2
D gene: TRBD2
J gene: TRBJ2-3
clone size: .
CDR3 protein: CAYQRGVPSTDTQYF
CDR3 DNA: TGTGCCTACCAGCGGGGAGTTCCTAGCACAGATACGCAGTATTTT

V gene: TRBV19
D gene: .
J gene: TRBJ1-5
clone size: .
CDR3 protein: CGRGLKYSNQPQHF
CDR3 DNA: TGTGGAAGGGGACTTAAATATAGCAATCAGCCCCAGCATTTT

V gene: TRBV5-4
D gene: TRBD1
J gene: TRBJ2-3
clone size: .
CDR3 protein: CASRYRGRSTDTQYF
CDR3 DNA: TGTGCCAGCAGATACAGGGGGCGAAGCACAGATACGCAGTATTTT

V gene: TRBV28
D gene: TRBD1
J gene: TRBJ2-5
clone size: once
CDR3 protein: CASSNDRGLREETQYF
CDR3 DNA: TGTGCCAGCAGCAACGACAGGGGACTTCGTGAAGAGACCCAGTACTTC

V gene: TRBV27
D gene: .
J gene: TRBJ1-1
clone size: once
CDR3 protein: CASSLLGRAEAFF
CDR3 DNA: TGTGCCAGCAGTTTACTAGGGCGGGCTGAAGCTTTCTTT

V gene: TRBV29-1
D gene: TRBD2
J gene: TRBJ2-1
clone size: .
CDR3 protein: CSVESGSGLAGENYNEQFF
CDR3 DNA: TGCAGCGTTGAATCGGGGTCCGGACTAGCGGGAGAGAACTACAATGAGCAGTTCTTC

V gene: TRBV5-4
D gene: TRBD2
J gene: TRBJ2-7
clone size: .
CDR3 protein: CASSPEVAGGYEQYF
CDR3 DNA: TGTGCCAGCAGCCCCGAGGTAGCGGGAGGGTACGAGCAGTACTTC

V gene: TRBV19
D gene: TRBD2
J gene: TRBJ2-3
clone size: once
CDR3 protein: CASSIAGGITDTQYF
CDR3 DNA: TGTGCCAGTAGTATTGCGGGAGGTATAACAGATACGCAGTATTTT

V gene: TRBV11-2
D gene: .
J gene: TRBJ1-1
clone size: .
CDR3 protein: CASSLGDIPTEAFF
CDR3 DNA: TGTGCCAGCAGCTTGGGAGACATTCCCACTGAAGCTTTCTTT

V gene: TRBV7-7
D gene: TRBD2
J gene: TRBJ2-1
clone size: .
CDR3 protein: CASSSGGLYNEQFF
CDR3 DNA: TGTGCCAGCAGCAGTGGGGGACTATACAATGAGCAGTTCTTC

V gene: TRBV30
D gene: .
J gene: TRBJ1-1
clone size: .
CDR3 protein: CAWTWNTEAFF
CDR3 DNA: TGTGCCTGGACCTGGAACACTGAAGCTTTCTTT

V gene: TRBV28
D gene: TRBD2
J gene: TRBJ2-7
clone size: .
CDR3 protein: CASSFPSGRPNSYEQYF
CDR3 DNA: TGTGCCAGCAGTTTTCCTAGCGGGAGGCCCAACTCCTACGAGCAGTACTTC

V gene: TRBV6-6
D gene: TRBD2
J gene: TRBJ2-1
clone size: once
CDR3 protein: CASSSDLAGEFNEQFF
CDR3 DNA: TGTGCCAGCAGTTCTGACCTAGCGGGAGAGTTCAATGAGCAGTTCTTC

V gene: TRBV5-1
D gene: .
J gene: TRBJ2-2
clone size: .
CDR3 protein: CASSLVGINTGELFF
CDR3 DNA: TGCGCCAGCAGCTTGGTTGGGATCAACACCGGGGAGCTGTTTTTT

V gene: TRBV13
D gene: TRBD1
J gene: TRBJ2-7
clone size: .
CDR3 protein: CASSLYGTGVNEQYF
CDR3 DNA: TGTGCCAGCAGCTTATATGGGACAGGGGTTAACGAGCAGTACTTC

V gene: TRBV5-5
D gene: .
J gene: TRBJ1-4
clone size: once
CDR3 protein: CASSHAGTPILRGEKLFF
CDR3 DNA: TGTGCCAGCAGCCATGCAGGGACACCCATCCTAAGAGGGGAAAAACTGTTTTTT

V gene: TRBV27
D gene: .
J gene: TRBJ2-2
clone size: .
CDR3 protein: CASSQGLNTGELFF
CDR3 DNA: TGTGCCAGCAGCCAGGGACTGAACACCGGGGAGCTGTTTTTT

V gene: TRBV10-1
D gene: TRBD2
J gene: TRBJ2-1
clone size: .
CDR3 protein: CASSELARNEQFF
CDR3 DNA: TGCGCCAGCAGTGAACTAGCGCGGAATGAGCAGTTCTTC

V gene: TRBV19
D gene: .
J gene: TRBJ1-1
clone size: once
CDR3 protein: CASSPSDSNTEAFF
CDR3 DNA: TGTGCCAGTAGTCCGTCGGACAGCAACACTGAAGCTTTCTTT

V gene: TRBV27
D gene: .
J gene: TRBJ2-7
clone size: .
CDR3 protein: CASSYGAGSSYEQYF
CDR3 DNA: TGTGCCAGCAGTTACGGAGCGGGTAGCTCCTACGAGCAGTACTTC